The 28 T cell receptor beta chains in this list originate from one sample, sequenced in a study of cytomegalovirus exposure and HLA in healthy donors. The PCR contained 60 Vbeta and 13 Jbeta primers. The assay was immunoSEQ multiplex PCR, and TCRdb's table has in-frame clones only and misses some. The sample carries 150,000 to 250,000 clones, roughly 85% recorded once. The specimen was PBMCs. These receptors were taken from a woman aged 50 to 65 in good health and CMV-seronegative.

The chain combines TRBV28 with TRBJ2-1; D call uncertain. V was trimmed by 4 bases and J by 10 bases, leaving 14 bases between them. This CDR3 comprises 13 residues. Germline CDR1 is MDHEN and CDR2 is SYDVKM. CDR3 in amino acids: CASSSGLMREQFF. CDR3 DNA: TGTGCCAGCAGTTCTGGTCTTATGCGCGAGCAGTTCTTC.

This sequence joins TRBV28 and TRBJ1-1; D gene ambiguous. CDR3 length: 15 residues. Looked up from germline, CDR1 is MDHEN and CDR2 is SYDVKM. V lost 5 bases, J lost 1 base, and 14 bases lay in between. As DNA, the CDR3 is TGTGCCAGCAGTCCCCTAGGAGTACGGAACACTGAAGCTTTCTTT. Translating it yields CASSPLGVRNTEAFF.

CDR3 sequence (DNA): TGTGCCAGCACCCAGGGGCAGACCACTGAAGCTTTCTTT. It is translated as CASTQGQTTEAFF. The chain has TRBV7-3 and TRBJ1-1, with a tentative D call TRBD1 (6 bases). CDR3 size: 13 residues. Germline V gene sequence: CDR1 SGHTA, CDR2 FQGTGA. Trimming cost V 7 bases and J 4 bases, with 13 bases left between them.

This sequence joins TRBV12-5 and TRBJ2-7; TRBD1 is a possible D gene (5 bases). The CDR3 is 13 residues long. Trimming removed 8 bases from V and 3 bases from J, with 14 bases in between. Germline V lookup: CDR1 LGHNT, CDR2 FRNRAP. The CDR3 DNA reads as TGTGCTAGTCGCCCGACAGCCTACTACGAGCAGTACTTC. Protein sequence: CASRPTAYYEQYF. The full variable domain, in which reference TRBV12-5 and TRBJ2-7 provide the parts outside the CDR3, is DARVTQTPRHKVTEMGQEVTMRCQPILGHNTVFWYRQTMMQGLELLAYFRNRAPLDDSGMPKDRFSAEMPDATLATLKIQPSEPRDSAVYFCASRPTAYYEQYFGPGTRLTVT.

The chain links TRBV7-9 to TRBJ1-4; 8 bases map to TRBD1. CDR1 is SEHNR, CDR2 FQNEAQ, per germline (reference sequence). The CDR3 has 14 amino acids. V was clipped by 4 bases and J by 8 bases; unmatched bases: 6. The CDR3: CASSSDREGEKLFF. CDR3 DNA: TGTGCCAGCAGCTCGGACAGGGAGGGCGAAAAACTGTTTTTT.

The rearrangement uses TRBV7-8 and TRBJ2-7, with a possible D match to TRBD2 (5 bases). The germline V gene encodes CDR1 SGHVS and CDR2 FQNEAQ. Trimming shortened V by 8 bases and J by 7 bases, and 27 bases separated the two germline ends. CDR3 size: 16 residues. The CDR3 spells CASFPEENSISGEQYF. CDR3 coding DNA: TGTGCCAGCTTTCCGGAGGAGAATTCCATCTCGGGGGAGCAGTACTTC.

The chain has TRBV28 and TRBJ1-5; 11 bases fit TRBD1. Looked up from germline, CDR1 is MDHEN and CDR2 is SYDVKM. The CDR3 runs 21 residues. V lost 6 bases, J lost 2 bases, and 21 bases stayed unmatched. In DNA form, the CDR3 reads TGTGCCAGCAGATTTGGGGGGAACTTCCGGACAGGGGGCGCCGGCAATCAGCCCCAGCATTTT. It encodes CASRFGGNFRTGGAGNQPQHF.

J is TRBJ2-7 and V is TRBV28; a possible D gene is TRBD2 (6 bases). The CDR3 extends over 14 amino acids. V lost 2 bases and J lost 3, with 11 bases in between. CDR1 is MDHEN, CDR2 SYDVKM, per germline. CDR3 nucleotide sequence: TGTGCCAGCAGTTTAAATCAGGGAGGCTACGAGCAGTACTTC. Residues: CASSLNQGGYEQYF.

The CDR3 DNA reads as TGTGCCAGCAGTGAACCGGGACAGTCAGGCGTGTCTGGAAACACCATATATTTT. Its protein product is CASSEPGQSGVSGNTIYF. V usage is TRBV6-1 and J usage is TRBJ1-3, with TRBD1 matching 7 bases. V shed 2 bases and J 1 base; nucleotides not matched to a gene: 11. CDR3 length: 18 residues. CDR1 is MNHNS and CDR2 is SASEGT in the germline V gene.

The rearrangement joins TRBV9 to TRBJ1-4, with a possible D match to TRBD1 (5 bases). CDR1 and CDR2 (germline): SGDLS, YYNGEE. This CDR3 is built from 14 residues. The germline V and J ends were trimmed by 4 bases and 4 bases, with 11 bases remaining between them. The CDR3: CASSTRQINEKLFF. CDR3 nucleotides: TGTGCCAGCAGCACCCGACAGATTAATGAAAAACTGTTTTTT.

This chain uses TRBV28 with TRBJ2-3; TRBD2 matches 10 bases. CDR3 length: 14 residues. CDR1 is MDHEN, CDR2 SYDVKM, per germline. After removal of 5 bases from V and 4 bases from J, the junction contained 3 bases not matched to a gene. The CDR3: CASSVAGGADTQYF. For the CDR3, the DNA is TGTGCCAGCAGTGTAGCGGGAGGTGCAGATACGCAGTATTTT.

CDR3 nucleotide sequence: TGTGCCAGCAGGCAAACTGCGAACTATGGCTACACCTTC. The encoded protein is CASRQTANYGYTF. The chain joins TRBV6-5 to TRBJ1-2, with D unclear. V dropped 6 bases and J dropped 2 bases, with 10 bases sitting between them. Germline CDR1 is MNHEY and CDR2 is SVGAGI. This CDR3 has 13 residues.

The rearrangement links TRBV5-1 to TRBJ1-1, with 7 bases lining up with TRBD1. Losses at the gene ends were 4 bases for V and 4 bases for J; bases not matched to a gene: 10. The length of the CDR3 is 15 residues. CDR1 and CDR2 from the germline V gene are SGHRS and YFSETQ. The CDR3 DNA sequence: TGCGCCAGCAGCGATCCGGGACAGAGTTTCACTGAAGCTTTCTTT. Amino acids: CASSDPGQSFTEAFF.

This CDR3 reads CASSYGTGATEQFF. The CDR3 region has the DNA TGTGCCAGCAGTTACGGGACAGGGGCCACTGAGCAGTTCTTC. V and J are TRBV6-6 and TRBJ2-1; TRBD1 matches at 10 bases. This CDR3 comprises 14 residues. J was trimmed by 9 bases and V by 2 bases; bases with no gene match: 4. Germline V gives CDR1 MNHNY, CDR2 SVGAGI (reference sequence).

The genes are TRBV5-1 and TRBJ2-1; no definite D call. The germline gives CDR1 SGHRS, CDR2 YFSETQ. This CDR3 region has 13 residues. The V gene lost 0 bases and the J gene lost 7 bases, with 8 bases spanning the gap. The CDR3 protein is CASSLAPGNEQFF. CDR3 bases: TGCGCCAGCAGCTTGGCGCCCGGGAATGAGCAGTTCTTC.

This sequence joins TRBV30 and TRBJ2-1; D gene ambiguous. This CDR3 contains 15 residues. Trimming removed 0 bases from V and 0 bases from J, with 9 bases in between. CDR1 is GTSNPN and CDR2 is SVGIG in the germline V gene (reference sequence). The CDR3 is CAWSVERYSYNEQFF. The CDR3 DNA reads as TGTGCCTGGAGTGTTGAGCGATACTCCTACAATGAGCAGTTCTTC.

The V call is TRBV15, the J call TRBJ1-4; no definite D call. CDR1 LNHNV and CDR2 YYDKDF come from the germline V gene (reference sequence). The CDR3 totals 15 residues. Trimming removed 0 bases from V and 4 bases from J, with 9 bases in between. The CDR3, as DNA: TGTGCCACCAGCAGAGATATACAGCTTAATGAAAAACTGTTTTTT. Amino acids: CATSRDIQLNEKLFF.

This sequence joins TRBV14 and TRBJ1-1; 8 bases are shared with TRBD1. The CDR3 totals 20 residues. Germline trimming cut 3 bases from V and 0 bases from J; bases unmatched to any gene: 18. Germline CDR1 reads SGHDN; CDR2 reads FVKESK. CDR3 in amino acids: CASSHPRPGGTGSMNTEAFF. CDR3 bases: TGTGCCAGCAGCCACCCGCGCCCAGGAGGGACAGGCAGCATGAACACTGAAGCTTTCTTT.

J is TRBJ1-2 and V is TRBV7-8; no firm D call. V gave up 2 bases and J gave up 0 bases, with 10 bases separating them. The CDR3 runs to 15 residues. Germline CDR1 reads SGHVS; CDR2 reads FQNEAQ. The DNA for the CDR3 is TGTGCCAGCAGCTTACGGAGGGAAACTAACTATGGCTACACCTTC. The encoded protein is CASSLRRETNYGYTF.

CDR3 residues: CASSLVARGRIGYTF. DNA for the CDR3: TGTGCCAGCAGTTTGGTGGCGAGGGGGCGTATTGGCTACACCTTC. The J gene is TRBJ1-2, the V gene TRBV28; 7 nucleotides line up with TRBD1. The junction had 11 bases not matched to a gene; V was cut back by 3 bases and J by 7 bases. This CDR3 is built from 15 residues. Germline CDR1 reads MDHEN; CDR2 reads SYDVKM.

The rearrangement uses TRBV4-1 and TRBJ1-2; 8 nucleotides line up with TRBD1. The CDR3 is made up of 14 amino acids. CDR1 is MGHRA and CDR2 is YSYEKL in the germline V gene. Trimming cost V 5 bases and J 10 bases; bases outside gene matches: 12. The CDR3 nucleotides are TGCGCCAGCAGCTTGGACAGGGCGGGGGTAAACTACACCTTC. Translated, it gives CASSLDRAGVNYTF.

V is TRBV19 and J is TRBJ1-5, with TRBD1 matching 7 bases. Germline CDR1 and CDR2: LNHDA and SQIVND (reference sequence). V lost 6 bases to trimming and J lost 7 bases; unmatched junction nucleotides: 6. The CDR3 consists of 13 residues. CDR3 sequence reads: CASREQGTQPQHF. The DNA of the CDR3 is TGTGCCAGTAGAGAACAGGGGACGCAGCCCCAGCATTTT. The full variable domain, in which reference TRBV19 and TRBJ1-5 provide the parts outside the CDR3, is DGGITQSPKYLFRKEGQNVTLSCEQNLNHDAMYWYRQDPGQGLRLIYYSQIVNDFQKGDIAEGYSVSREKKESFPLTVTSAQKNPTAFYLCASREQGTQPQHFGDGTRLSIL.

The chain recombines TRBV2 with TRBJ1-6; no clear D. V lost 6 bases, J lost 6 bases, and 12 bases lay in between. CDR3 length equals 14 residues. Germline V CDR1 and CDR2: SNHLY, FYNNEI. The CDR3 reads CASSWSGRNSPLHF. DNA for the CDR3: TGTGCCAGCAGCTGGTCAGGTCGTAATTCACCCCTCCACTTT.

The V call is TRBV30, the J call TRBJ1-2; D perhaps matches TRBD1 (5 bases). Germline-derived CDR1 and CDR2 are GTSNPN and SVGIG (reference sequence). The CDR3 is 14 residues long. Deletions cut 3 bases from V and 3 bases from J, with 14 bases between. In DNA, the CDR3 is TGTGCCTGGAGCCAGCCGGGGGAATACTATGGCTACACCTTC. Translating it yields CAWSQPGEYYGYTF.

V is TRBV27 and J is TRBJ1-1; tentative D call: TRBD1 (5 bases). CDR1 and CDR2 (germline): MNHEY, SMNVEV (reference sequence). V lost 0 bases, J lost 0 bases, and 8 bases lay in between. The CDR3 has 15 residues. The CDR3 bases are TGTGCCAGCAGTTTATCTTTCAGGGTGAACACTGAAGCTTTCTTT. Its protein is CASSLSFRVNTEAFF.

In its sample, this clone was seen once. The V call is TRBV6-1, the J call TRBJ2-5; D unclear. The DNA end is a closer match to TRBJ2-7, so the J assignment may be wrong. Per germline, CDR1 MNHNS and CDR2 SASEGT. The CDR3 length is 13 residues. The CDR3: CASSESSSYEQYF. CDR3 DNA sequence: TGTGCCAGCAGTGAGTCTAGCTCCTACGAGCAGTACTTC.

The chain joins TRBV12-5 to TRBJ2-5, with D unclear. Per germline, CDR1 LGHNT and CDR2 FRNRAP. V lost 2 bases and J lost 1, with 8 bases in between. CDR3 length: 14 residues. This CDR3 reads CASGLSGSQETQYF. The DNA for the CDR3 is TGTGCTAGTGGTTTGTCGGGTTCCCAAGAGACCCAGTACTTC. Complete variable domain (other parts from reference TRBV12-5 and TRBJ2-5): DARVTQTPRHKVTEMGQEVTMRCQPILGHNTVFWYRQTMMQGLELLAYFRNRAPLDDSGMPKDRFSAEMPDATLATLKIQPSEPRDSAVYFCASGLSGSQETQYFGPGTRLLVL.

The chain is built from TRBV18 and TRBJ2-3; 8 bases are a match to TRBD1. The length of the CDR3 is 14 residues. CDR1 and CDR2 (germline): KGHSH, LQKENI. V dropped 3 bases and J dropped 5; count of bases not matched to a gene: 4. Here the CDR3 reads CASSPQGARDTQYF. CDR3 in DNA: TGTGCCAGCTCACCCCAGGGGGCCAGAGATACGCAGTATTTT.